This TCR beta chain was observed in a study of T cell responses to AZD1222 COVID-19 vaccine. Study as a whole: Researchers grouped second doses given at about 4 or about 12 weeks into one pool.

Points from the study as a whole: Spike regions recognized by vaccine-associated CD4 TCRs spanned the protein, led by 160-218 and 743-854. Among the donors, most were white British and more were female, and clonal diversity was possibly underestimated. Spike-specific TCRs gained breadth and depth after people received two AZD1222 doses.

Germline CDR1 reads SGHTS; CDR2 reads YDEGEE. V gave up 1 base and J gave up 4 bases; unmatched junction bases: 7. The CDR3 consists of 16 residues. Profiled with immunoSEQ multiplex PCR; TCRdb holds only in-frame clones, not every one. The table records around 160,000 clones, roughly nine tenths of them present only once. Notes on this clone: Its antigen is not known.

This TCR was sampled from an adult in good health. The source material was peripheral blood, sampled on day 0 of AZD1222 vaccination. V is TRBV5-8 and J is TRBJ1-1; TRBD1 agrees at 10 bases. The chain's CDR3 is CASSLWDRGYGTEAFF. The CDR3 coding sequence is TGTGCCAGCAGCTTGTGGGACAGGGGATATGGCACTGAAGCTTTCTTT.